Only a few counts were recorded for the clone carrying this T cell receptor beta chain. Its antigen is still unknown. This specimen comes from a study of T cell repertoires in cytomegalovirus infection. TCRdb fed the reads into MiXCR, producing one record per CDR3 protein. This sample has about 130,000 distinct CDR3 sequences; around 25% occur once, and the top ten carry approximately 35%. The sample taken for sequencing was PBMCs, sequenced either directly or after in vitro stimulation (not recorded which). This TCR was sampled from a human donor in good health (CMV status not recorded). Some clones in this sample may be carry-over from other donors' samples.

In nucleotides, the CDR3 is TGTGCCAGCAGTCCCAATGGCCCCATAGGCTTTAGCAATCAGCCCCAGCATTTT. Translated, it gives CASSPNGPIGFSNQPQHF. V is TRBV28 and J is TRBJ1-5; no reliable D call. Trimming took 5 bases from V and 0 from J, leaving 20 bases between them. The germline CDR1 and CDR2 sequences are MDHEN and SYDVKM. This CDR3 contains 18 residues.